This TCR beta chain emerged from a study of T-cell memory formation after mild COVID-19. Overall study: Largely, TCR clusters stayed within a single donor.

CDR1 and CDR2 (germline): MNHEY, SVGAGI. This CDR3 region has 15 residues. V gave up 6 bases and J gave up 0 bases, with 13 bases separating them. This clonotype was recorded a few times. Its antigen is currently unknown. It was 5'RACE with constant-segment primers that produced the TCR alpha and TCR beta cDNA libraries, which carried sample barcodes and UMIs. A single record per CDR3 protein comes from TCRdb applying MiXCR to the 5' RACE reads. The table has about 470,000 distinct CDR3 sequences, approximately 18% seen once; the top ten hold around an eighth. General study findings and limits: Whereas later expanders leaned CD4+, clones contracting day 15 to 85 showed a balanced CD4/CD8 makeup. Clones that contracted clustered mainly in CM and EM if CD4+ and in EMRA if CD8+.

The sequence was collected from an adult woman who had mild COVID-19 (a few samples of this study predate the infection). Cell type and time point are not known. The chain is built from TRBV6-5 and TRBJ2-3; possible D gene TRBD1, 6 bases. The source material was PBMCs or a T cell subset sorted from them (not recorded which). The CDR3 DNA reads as TGTGCCAGCAGCCCACAGGGTAAAAGCACAGATACGCAGTATTTT. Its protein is CASSPQGKSTDTQYF.